The 22 T cell receptor beta chains presented below share a single source sample, sequenced in a study of early T cells in non-severe SARS-CoV-2 infection. TCRdb independently ran MiXCR on the 5' RACE reads; one entry per CDR3 protein. The table records 45,000 to 50,000 distinct CDR3 sequences, under 7% of them present only once. Sequencing was performed on whole blood, taken at baseline. The receptors here all came from an adult who was a healthcare worker with PCR-confirmed SARS-CoV-2 infection or an uninfected control (not recorded which).

This clonotype was recorded at least ten times. This sequence joins TRBV5-1 and TRBJ2-7; TRBD2 might be the D (6 bases). Germline V gene lookup returns CDR1 SGHRS and CDR2 YFSETQ. Trimming left V 6 bases short and J 6 bases short, with 25 bases between. The length of the CDR3 is 16 residues. The CDR3 reads CASTHSFSTSSVEQYF. DNA for the CDR3: TGCGCCAGCACACACTCCTTTTCGACTAGTTCGGTCGAGCAGTACTTC.

This clonotype was seen many times. The J gene is TRBJ2-1, the V gene TRBV7-2; TRBD1 might be the D (6 bases). Deletions cut 4 bases from V and 6 bases from J, with 22 bases between. There are 17 residues in the CDR3. CDR1 and CDR2 (germline): SGHTA, FQGNSA. Written as DNA, the CDR3 is TGTGCCAGCAGCTCACCCGCCGGGATCAAAGGGGGCAATGAGCAGTTCTTC. Its protein is CASSSPAGIKGGNEQFF.

This clonotype was detected ten times or more. The J gene is TRBJ2-3, the V gene TRBV20-1; D might be TRBD2 (6 bases). The V and J ends lost 0 bases and 1 base respectively, with 14 bases between them. In germline, CDR1 is DFQATT, CDR2 SNEGSKA (reference sequence). The CDR3 length is 16 residues. The CDR3 coding sequence is TGCAGTGCTAGAGATGTTCGGGGGACGGGCACAGATACGCAGTATTTT. Residues: CSARDVRGTGTDTQYF.

This clonotype was detected ten times or more. The rearrangement links TRBV6-1 to TRBJ2-7; D is undetermined. V lost 6 bases, J lost 3 bases, and 3 bases lay in between. Germline assignment: CDR1 MNHNS and CDR2 SASEGT. This CDR3 contains 10 residues. The DNA of the CDR3 is TGTGCCAGCAGCTACTACGAGCAGTACTTC. Translating gives CASSYYEQYF.

This clonotype has ten or more counts. The V and J genes are TRBV14 and TRBJ1-3; D uncertain. V lost 4 bases, J lost 3 bases, and 7 bases lay in between. This CDR3 has 13 residues. CDR1 is SGHDN, CDR2 FVKESK, per germline. The CDR3 bases are TGTGCCAGCAGCCGACACATTGGAAACACCATATATTTT. This codes for CASSRHIGNTIYF.

The sample holds a few counts of this clonotype. The J gene is TRBJ1-1, the V gene TRBV6-1, with TRBD1 matching over 7 bases. After removal of 2 bases from V and 0 bases from J, the junction contained 9 bases not matched to a gene. The CDR3 contains 17 residues. Germline assignment: CDR1 MNHNS and CDR2 SASEGT. The CDR3 loop is CASSERGRQGVNTEAFF. CDR3 nucleotide sequence: TGTGCCAGCAGTGAAAGGGGGCGACAGGGAGTGAACACTGAAGCTTTCTTT.

This clonotype was counted at least ten times. The CDR3 carries no conserved terminal phenylalanine or tryptophan, so it likely arises from a read error. The chain joins TRBV6-2 or TRBV6-3 to TRBJ2-1; maybe TRBD2 (5 bases). V was trimmed by 0 bases and J by 3 bases, leaving 6 bases between them. Per germline, CDR1 MNHEY and CDR2 SVGEGT. The CDR3 contains 14 residues. The CDR3 DNA follows: TGTGCCAGCAGTTACTCCGGGGACTACAATGAGCAGTTCTGC. Encoded protein: CASSYSGDYNEQFC.

The table lists this clonotype with many counts. The V and J genes are TRBV9 and TRBJ1-5; no reliable D call. The CDR3 totals 14 residues. Germline-derived CDR1 and CDR2 are SGDLS and YYNGEE. The germline V and J ends were trimmed by 4 bases and 2 bases, with 10 bases remaining between them. CDR3 protein: CASSSAGGNQPQHF. The CDR3, as DNA: TGTGCCAGCAGCTCAGCAGGTGGCAATCAGCCCCAGCATTTT.

The chain recombines TRBV28 with TRBJ1-4; TRBD1 agrees at 7 bases. CDR1 and CDR2 (germline): MDHEN, SYDVKM. V shed 5 bases, J shed 7 bases, and the junction held 10 bases outside the gene matches. This CDR3 spans 15 amino acids. This chain's CDR3 is CASSPLAGGGEKLFF. CDR3 nucleotides: TGTGCCAGCAGTCCCCTTGCAGGGGGTGGTGAAAAACTGTTTTTT.

This clonotype came up many times. The gene calls are TRBV11-3 and TRBJ1-1; D remains unclear. Trimming left V 2 bases short and J 2 bases short, with 6 bases between. Per germline, CDR1 SGHNT and CDR2 YENEEA. The CDR3 length is 13 residues. The CDR3 DNA reads as TGTGCCAGCAGCTTACCCGGTAACACTGAAGCTTTCTTT. This sequence encodes CASSLPGNTEAFF.

V gene TRBV6-2 or TRBV6-3 combines with J gene TRBJ2-3; D may correspond to TRBD1 or TRBD2 (5 bases each). This CDR3 region has 14 residues. Germline lookup yields CDR1 MNHEY and CDR2 SVGEGT. V lost 7 bases and J lost 0, with 11 bases in between. As DNA, the CDR3 is TGTGCCAGCACCACGGGGCTTAGCACAGATACGCAGTATTTT. This encodes CASTTGLSTDTQYF.

In this sample, this clonotype turned up a few times. The V gene is TRBV6-1, the J gene TRBJ1-2; 12 nucleotides align to TRBD1. The CDR3 consists of 16 residues. V was pared by 4 bases and J by 6 bases, with 9 bases of the junction left unmatched. CDR1 is MNHNS and CDR2 is SASEGT in the germline V gene. This chain's CDR3 is CASSGRDRGRSHGYTF. The CDR3, as DNA: TGTGCCAGCAGTGGCCGGGACAGGGGGCGCAGTCATGGCTACACCTTC.

In this sample, this clonotype turned up a few times. The rearrangement links TRBV5-6 to TRBJ2-3; D may match TRBD1 or TRBD2 (5 bases each). The CDR3 sequence is 13 residues long. Trimming took 3 bases from V and 3 from J, leaving 8 bases between them. Germline CDR1 SGHDT, CDR2 YYEEEE. CDR3 nucleotide sequence: TGTGCCAGCAGCTCGAGGGGTACAGATACGCAGTATTTT. Translating it yields CASSSRGTDTQYF. Full variable domain (outside the CDR3, taken from reference TRBV5-6 and TRBJ2-3): DAGVTQSPTHLIKTRGQQVTLRCSPKSGHDTVSWYQQALGQGPQFIFQYYEEEERQRGNFPDRFSGHQFPNYSSELNVNALLLGDSALYLCASSSRGTDTQYFGPGTRLTVL.

Comments on this clonotype: Possible read error: a much larger clone is one base away. Likely a read error: the CDR3 ends without its conserved phenylalanine or tryptophan. The chain has TRBV3-1 and TRBJ2-1; D possibly uses TRBD1 or TRBD2 (6 bases each). The CDR3 consists of 17 residues. Deletions cut 4 bases from V and 0 bases from J, with 16 bases between. Germline V lookup: CDR1 LGHDT, CDR2 YNNKEL (reference sequence). In nucleotides, the CDR3 is TGTGCCAGCAGCCCCCGCCCCGGGGGCCCCTCCTACAATGAGCAGTTCTCC. It codes for CASSPRPGGPSYNEQFS.

This clonotype was counted ten times or more. The rearrangement joins TRBV12-3 or TRBV12-4 to TRBJ2-7; 9 bases are a match to TRBD2. J was trimmed by 3 bases and V by 3 bases; bases with no gene match: 9. The CDR3 is 16 residues long. The CDR3 loop is CASSFTRTSAIYEQYF. The CDR3 DNA reads TGTGCCAGCAGTTTCACGCGGACTAGCGCCATCTACGAGCAGTACTTC.

This clonotype has a handful of counts. The J gene is TRBJ1-2, the V gene TRBV3-1, with D tentatively TRBD1 (6 bases). This CDR3 is built from 14 residues. Germline assignment: CDR1 LGHDT and CDR2 YNNKEL (reference sequence). The V and J ends lost 1 base and 7 bases respectively, with 13 bases between them. The DNA for the CDR3 is TGTGCCAGCAGCCAAGGAACAGGGTCGAGTGGCTACACCTTC. Its protein product is CASSQGTGSSGYTF.

This clonotype was detected many times. The gene calls are TRBV4-1 and TRBJ2-1, with D perhaps TRBD2 (5 bases). CDR3 length: 15 residues. V was shortened by 4 bases and J by 0 bases, with 10 bases between the two germline ends. Germline V gene lookup returns CDR1 MGHRA and CDR2 YSYEKL. CDR3 bases: TGCGCCAGCAGCCTGTTGGCGGGCTCCTACAATGAGCAGTTCTTC. Translated, it gives CASSLLAGSYNEQFF.

With respect to this clonotype: At one end the junction does not follow the germline gene, possibly because of a read error. The rearrangement uses TRBV4-3 and TRBJ1-5, with TRBD1 matching over 8 bases. CDR3 size: 16 residues. Per the germline V gene, CDR1 is LGHNA and CDR2 is YSLEER. CDR3 amino acids: CTSSPGQGRNNQPQHF. CDR3 nucleotides: TGCACCAGCAGCCCCGGACAGGGCCGCAACAATCAGCCCCAGCATTTT.

The rearrangement links TRBV18 to TRBJ1-1, with 9 positions matching TRBD1. Germline assignment: CDR1 KGHSH and CDR2 LQKENI. This CDR3 spans 15 amino acids. The J segment lost 1 base and the V segment lost 4 bases, leaving 4 bases of the junction unmatched. The CDR3 DNA reads as TGTGCCAGCTCACGACAGACAGGGGGGAACACTGAAGCTTTCTTT. Translation: CASSRQTGGNTEAFF.

The rearrangement uses TRBV12-3 or TRBV12-4 and TRBJ1-3, with TRBD1 matching 7 bases. The CDR3 totals 15 residues. V lost 6 bases, J lost 0 bases, and 5 bases stayed unmatched. The CDR3 coding sequence is TGTGCCAGCAGAAGGACAGGCAGCTCTGGAAACACCATATATTTT. It codes for CASRRTGSSGNTIYF.

In this sample, this clonotype turned up many times. The chain carries TRBV7-3 and TRBJ2-1, with 8 bases aligning to TRBD2. Trimming cost V 5 bases and J 6 bases; bases outside gene matches: 3. CDR1 and CDR2 from the germline V gene are SGHTA and FQGTGA. The CDR3 consists of 13 residues. The CDR3 spells CASSPRGGNEQFF. DNA of the CDR3: TGTGCCAGCAGCCCCCGGGGGGGCAATGAGCAGTTCTTC.

This clonotype was seen at least ten times. J is TRBJ1-2 and V is TRBV4-3; 7 positions match TRBD1. Germline trimming cut 1 base from V and 2 bases from J; bases unmatched to any gene: 1. Germline CDR1 LGHNA, CDR2 YSLEER. The CDR3 spans 14 residues. This CDR3 reads CASSQVRGNYGYTF. DNA of the CDR3: TGCGCCAGCAGCCAAGTCAGGGGGAACTATGGCTACACCTTC.